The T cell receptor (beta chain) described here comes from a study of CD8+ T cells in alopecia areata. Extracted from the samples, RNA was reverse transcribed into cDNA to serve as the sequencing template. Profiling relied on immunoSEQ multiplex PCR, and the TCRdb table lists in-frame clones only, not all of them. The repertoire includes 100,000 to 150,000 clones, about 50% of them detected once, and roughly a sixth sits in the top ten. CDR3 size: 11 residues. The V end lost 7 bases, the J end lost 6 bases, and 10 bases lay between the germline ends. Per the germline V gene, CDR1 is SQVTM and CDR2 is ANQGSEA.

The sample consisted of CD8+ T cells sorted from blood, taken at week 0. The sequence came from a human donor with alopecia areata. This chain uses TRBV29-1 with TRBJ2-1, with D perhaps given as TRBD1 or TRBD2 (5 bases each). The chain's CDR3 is CSGEQGNEQFF. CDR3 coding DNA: TGCAGCGGGGAGCAGGGCAATGAGCAGTTCTTC.